Described below is a single T cell receptor beta chain sequence and its context. The antigen is undetermined. V lost 3 bases, J lost 1 base, and 9 bases lay in between. The CDR3 runs to 13 residues. Germline lookup yields CDR1 GTSNPN and CDR2 SVGIG (reference sequence). The source of the sample is a study of cytomegalovirus exposure and HLA in healthy donors. On the study more broadly: In a later analysis, the roughly 120 validation repertoires were reported to have used the same platform as the 666 first-cohort repertoires.

Study-wide results and caveats: It was reportedly the case that the classifier diagnosed cytomegalovirus status with high specificity and sensitivity. Rare TCR sequences predominated, though certain public TCRs were found in many donors. It was around 160 TCR beta chains that were listed as cytomegalovirus-associated.

The table came from immunoSEQ multiplex PCR; TCRdb's copy has only in-frame clones and leaves some out. The sample holds approximately 210,000 clones, 86% seen once. This chain uses TRBV30 with TRBJ1-1; possibly TRBD1 for D (6 bases). Sequenced material: PBMCs. This receptor was identified in a woman aged 18-30 years in good health and CMV-seronegative. The CDR3 coding sequence is TGTGCCTGGAGAGGACAGCCGAACACTGAAGCTTTCTTT. Translation gives CAWRGQPNTEAFF. The full variable domain, rest sourced from reference TRBV30 and TRBJ1-1, is SQTIHQWPATLVQPVGSPLSLECTVEGTSNPNLYWYRQAAGRGLQLLFYSVGIGQISSEVPQNLSASRPQDRQFILSSKKLLLSDSGFYLCAWRGQPNTEAFFGQGTRLTVV.